The subject of this entry is one T cell receptor (beta chain). Assay used: immunoSEQ multiplex PCR; TCRdb lists only in-frame clones, some missing. There are a few hundred thousand clones in the sample; roughly 87% occur only once, and about 4.6% lies in the top ten. This entry is derived from a study of blood T cell repertoires in COVID-19. The overall study: T cells, B-cell-depleted T cells, or PBMCs supplied cDNA or gDNA.

After removal of 5 bases from V and 2 bases from J, the junction contained 4 bases not matched to a gene. The germline V gene encodes CDR1 SEHNR and CDR2 FQNEAQ (reference sequence). CDR3 length equals 15 residues. The chain has TRBV7-9 and TRBJ2-3; 10 nucleotides line up with TRBD2. This TCR came from a woman aged 40 to 49 who had recovered from COVID-19. Sequenced material: peripheral blood. The CDR3 protein is CASSKAGGSTDTQYF. The CDR3 DNA is TGTGCCAGCAGCAAAGCGGGAGGGTCCACAGATACGCAGTATTTT.